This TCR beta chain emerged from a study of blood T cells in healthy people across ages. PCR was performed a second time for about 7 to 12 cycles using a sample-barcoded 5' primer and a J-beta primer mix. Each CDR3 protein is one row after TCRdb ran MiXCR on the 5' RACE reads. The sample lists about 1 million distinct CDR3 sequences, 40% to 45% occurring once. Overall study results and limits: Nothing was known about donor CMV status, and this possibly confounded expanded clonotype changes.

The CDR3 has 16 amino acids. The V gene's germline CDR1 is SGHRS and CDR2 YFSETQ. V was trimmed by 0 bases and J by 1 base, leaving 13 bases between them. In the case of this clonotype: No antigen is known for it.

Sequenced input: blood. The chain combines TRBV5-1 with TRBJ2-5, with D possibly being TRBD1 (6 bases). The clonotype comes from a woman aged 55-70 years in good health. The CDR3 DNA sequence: TGCGCCAGCAGCTTGGCCGTAACAGGGATCCAAGAGACCCAGTACTTC. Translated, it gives CASSLAVTGIQETQYF.